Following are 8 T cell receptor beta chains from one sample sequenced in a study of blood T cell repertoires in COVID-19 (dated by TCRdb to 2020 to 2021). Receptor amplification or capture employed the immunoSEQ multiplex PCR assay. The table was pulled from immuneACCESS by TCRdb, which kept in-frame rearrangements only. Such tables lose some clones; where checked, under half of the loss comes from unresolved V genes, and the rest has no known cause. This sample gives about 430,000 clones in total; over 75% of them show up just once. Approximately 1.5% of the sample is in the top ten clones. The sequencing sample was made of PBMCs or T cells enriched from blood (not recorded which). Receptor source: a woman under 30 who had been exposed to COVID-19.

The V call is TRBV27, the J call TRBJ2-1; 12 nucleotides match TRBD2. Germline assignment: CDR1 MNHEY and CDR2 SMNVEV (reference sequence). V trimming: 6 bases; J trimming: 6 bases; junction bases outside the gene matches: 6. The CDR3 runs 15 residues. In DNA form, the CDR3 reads TGTGCCAGCAGCCCAGGGACTAGCGGGCTCAATGAGCAGTTCTTC. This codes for CASSPGTSGLNEQFF.

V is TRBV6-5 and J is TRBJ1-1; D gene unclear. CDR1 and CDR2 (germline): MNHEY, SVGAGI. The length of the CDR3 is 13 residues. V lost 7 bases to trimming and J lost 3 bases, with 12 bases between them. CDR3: CASIWYGDTEAFF. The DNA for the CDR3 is TGTGCCAGCATTTGGTACGGGGACACTGAAGCTTTCTTT.

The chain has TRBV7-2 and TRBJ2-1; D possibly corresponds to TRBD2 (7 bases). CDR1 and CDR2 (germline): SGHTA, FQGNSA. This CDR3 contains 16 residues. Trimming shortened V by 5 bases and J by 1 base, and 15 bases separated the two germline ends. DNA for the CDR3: TGTGCCAGCAGCCTCCCCGGGGGGCCATCCTACAATGAGCAGTTCTTC. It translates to CASSLPGGPSYNEQFF.

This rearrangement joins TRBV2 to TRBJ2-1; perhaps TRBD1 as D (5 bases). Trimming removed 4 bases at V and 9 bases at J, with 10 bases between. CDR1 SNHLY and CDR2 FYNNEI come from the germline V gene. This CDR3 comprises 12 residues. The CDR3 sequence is CASSATGSEQFF. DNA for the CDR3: TGTGCCAGCAGTGCCACAGGTAGTGAGCAGTTCTTC.

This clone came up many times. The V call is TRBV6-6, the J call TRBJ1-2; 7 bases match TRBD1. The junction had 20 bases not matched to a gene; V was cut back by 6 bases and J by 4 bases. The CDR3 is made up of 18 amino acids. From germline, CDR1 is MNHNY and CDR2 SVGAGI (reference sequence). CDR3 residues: CASSRNTADRPPLYGYTF. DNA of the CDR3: TGTGCCAGCAGCCGAAACACAGCGGACAGGCCGCCACTCTATGGCTACACCTTC.

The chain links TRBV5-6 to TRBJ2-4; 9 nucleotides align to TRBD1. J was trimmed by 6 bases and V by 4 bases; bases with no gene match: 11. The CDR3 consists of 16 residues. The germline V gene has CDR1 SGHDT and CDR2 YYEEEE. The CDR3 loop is CASSPNRGRWGNIQYF. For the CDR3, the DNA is TGTGCCAGCAGCCCTAACAGGGGGCGCTGGGGAAACATTCAGTACTTC.

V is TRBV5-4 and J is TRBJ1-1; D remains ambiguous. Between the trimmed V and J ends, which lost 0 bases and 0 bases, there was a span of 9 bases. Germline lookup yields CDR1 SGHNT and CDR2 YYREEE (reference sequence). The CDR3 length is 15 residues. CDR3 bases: TGTGCCAGCAGCTTGGTGGTGCGGATGAACACTGAAGCTTTCTTT. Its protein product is CASSLVVRMNTEAFF.

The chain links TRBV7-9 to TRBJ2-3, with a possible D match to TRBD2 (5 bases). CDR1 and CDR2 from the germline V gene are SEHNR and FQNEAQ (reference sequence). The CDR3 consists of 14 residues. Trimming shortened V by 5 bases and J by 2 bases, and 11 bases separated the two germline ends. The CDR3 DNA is TGTGCCAGCAGCCTCCTAGCCCACACAGATACGCAGTATTTT. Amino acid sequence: CASSLLAHTDTQYF.